This T cell receptor (beta chain) was obtained from a study of blood T cells in healthy people across ages (dated by TCRdb to 2013 to 2016). In the study overall: Template switching captured roughly one uniquely barcoded TCR beta cDNA molecule per two T cells in model experiments. The study measured age-related changes in TCR beta repertoire diversity using deep sequencing normalized with unique cDNA molecular identifiers. For two donors (one aged 18 to 30 and one aged 80 or older), the study analyzed two additional independent replicas of 1 million unique cDNA reads from the same blood draw. Donors were grouped into four age groups: young (average approximately 16 years), middle-aged (39), aged (around 56) and long-lived (approximately 75). The study at large found these results: Compared with the aged group, the long-lived group had more naive CD4+ T cells, fewer expanded clones and increased TCR diversity, suggesting age selection. Total diversity estimates from one million sequenced T cells were considered lower bounds and underestimates. Because the CMV infection status of the donors was unknown, age-related changes in expanded clonotypes may potentially have been confounded. As age increased, observed TCR beta diversity per million T cells dropped in a roughly linear way, and a significant reduction was already evident by age 40. There was a strong correlation between observed TCR beta diversity and the percentage of naive T cells measured by flow cytometry. Since profiling was done on bulk unsorted PBMCs, naive and antigen-experienced compartments could not be conclusively compared.

The library was built by means of 5' RACE. TCRdb shows the sequencer as Illumina HiSeq 2500. A second PCR of about 6 to 11 cycles was run with a J-beta primer mix and a sample-barcoded 5' primer. A unique molecular identifier was introduced onto each TCR beta cDNA molecule by a template-switch 5' adaptor carrying 12 random nucleotides. Each sample yielded at least 2.5 million CDR3-containing paired-end reads. First-strand cDNA synthesis was performed from all RNA using the Mint cDNA synthesis kit, with priming by a TRBC-specific oligonucleotide. Following uracil-DNA glycosylase treatment, a first 18-cycle PCR with universal primers M1SS and BC2_uni_R was performed on all cDNA. In the paper's pipeline: Normalization of each sample was performed by random selection of 1 million high-quality reads, each carrying a distinct molecular identifier. Reads with shared molecular identifiers were discarded instead of being binned into consensus sequences. MiTCR, with a Q25 quality threshold and the strictest error-elimination algorithm, was used for CDR3 identification, clonotype clustering and error correction. A nonparametric unseen species model with Euler transformation was used to estimate a lower bound on total TCR beta diversity. TCRdb handled the public reads itself, with Q25 trimming in fastp and clone calling in MiXCR, and kept productive beta chains. Here each entry gathers all rows of one CDR3 protein and keeps the most common genes and DNA. What appears here as the V and J calls and clone size reflects TCRdb's work, not the paper's. Recorded for this sample are around 780,000 distinct CDR3 sequences; about 26% of them occurred a single time. The leading ten clones occupy roughly 3.1% of the sample.

Worth noting for this clonotype: No cognate antigen has been identified for it. One end of the junction fails to match germline, which may point to a read error.

The roughly 37 donors, aged 6 to 90 years, were systemically healthy Caucasian individuals from Russia. Each donor gave 8 to 10 milliliters of peripheral blood, collected into EDTA-treated Vacutainer tubes. Ficoll-Paque density-gradient centrifugation was used to isolate PBMCs, with at least 6 million per sample. Trizol reagent was used to extract total RNA from the PBMCs, yielding at least 5.5 micrograms per sample. The percentages of naive CD45RAhigh/CD27high T cells were determined by flow cytometry on a PBMC aliquot from every donor. The CDR3 numbers 14 residues from cysteine through phenylalanine. The read is trimmed to its CDR3 DNA, 42 bases read in frame from base 1. The same sample was also used in a study of T cells of mothers and their children. The second source states: Nine systemically healthy Caucasian individuals served as donors, namely three mothers together with their six children. cDNA synthesis consumed the entire amount of extracted RNA, loaded at approximately 1.6 ug RNA in each 15 ul reaction. Sample barcodes and 2-4 random nucleotides were added via the M1S primer in the second PCR. Over 10 million TCR beta CDR3 reads came from each mother, compared with some 3 million reads from each child. Thymic selection similarly shapes TCR recombination output in related and unrelated pairs, with minor effect from inherited differences. Normalized repertoire overlap in related mother-child pairs was always slightly higher than in unrelated mother-child pairs, but the difference was never significant. With a sensitivity of about 100 clones per million clonotypes, no persistent microchimeric T cell clones were detected. In the study, deep NGS was used to compare the TCR beta repertoires of mothers and children, and features distinguishing related mother-child pairs from unrelated individuals were sought. The mean age was about 37 +/- 4 years for the mothers and approximately 11 +/- 4 years for the children. After adapter ligation with NEBNext reagents, the libraries were sequenced on Illumina HiSeq 2000 with 100+100 nt paired-end reads. To avoid cross-contamination, the mother libraries and the child libraries were prepared a month apart and sequenced in separate runs. For each donor, between about 450,000 and 2,300,000 distinct TCR beta clonotypes were identified. Naive TCR beta clonotypes were estimated from low-frequency clonotypes matched to each donor's FACS-determined naive share, without sorting.

This sequence was found in a boy under 18 in good health. Here the chain combines TRBV12-3 or TRBV12-4 and TRBJ1-1; TRBD1 is possibly the D segment (6 matching bases). Sequences were obtained from blood. For the CDR3, the sequence is CASSAGHANTEAFF. In nucleotides, the sequence is TGCGCCAGCAGTGCGGGACACGCGAACACTGAAGCTTTCTTT.